Sequencing of this T cell receptor beta chain was carried out in a study of OX40 agonist ivuxolimab in advanced cancers. Study conclusions and caveats: Low normalized clonal expansion also occurred in some nonresponding patients.

Per the germline V gene, CDR1 is SEHNR and CDR2 is FQNEAQ (reference sequence). V lost 6 bases, J lost 1 base, and 10 bases lay in between. The CDR3 is made up of 14 amino acids. TCRdb's table, derived via immunoSEQ multiplex PCR, lists solely in-frame clones and lacks some. This repertoire shows about 160,000 clones, 90% to 95% found once; its top ten account for just over 0.3%. Notes on this clone: Its specificity is not known.

The specimen was CD4+ or CD8+ T cells sorted from blood, collected in a trial of the OX40 agonist ivuxolimab. J is TRBJ1-3 and V is TRBV7-9; no firm D call. The source of this sequence is an adult with an advanced solid tumor such as melanoma, head and neck, liver or kidney cancer. The CDR3 sequence is CASSHEPSGNTIYF. Written as DNA, the CDR3 is TGTGCCAGCAGTCACGAACCTTCTGGAAACACCATATATTTT.